This T cell receptor beta chain was recovered during a study of early T cells in non-severe SARS-CoV-2 infection. Looking at the study overall: Bulk RNA isolated from unsorted whole blood underwent sequencing; chains were not paired.

In the library, individual cDNA molecules carried attached unique molecular identifiers. One entry per CDR3 protein results from TCRdb running MiXCR on the 5' RACE reads. The sample contains approximately 43,000 distinct CDR3 sequences, approximately 7.1% of which appear only once. Germline assignment: CDR1 MNHNY and CDR2 SVGAGI (reference sequence). The trim removed 4 bases at V and 6 bases at J, leaving 8 bases unmatched. This CDR3 is 17 amino acids long. This clonotype was detected only a few times. Its matching antigen is unknown. Study-wide results and caveats: There was a bias toward anti-spike CD8 responses in VDJdb matching, which missed private and CD4 specificities.

The chain links TRBV6-6 to TRBJ2-2; TRBD2 matches at 13 bases. This TCR came from an adult who was a healthcare worker with PCR-confirmed SARS-CoV-2 infection or an uninfected control (not recorded which). Sample: whole blood. CDR3 DNA sequence: TGTGCCAGCAGTTTACTAGCGGGGGGGCACTCCTCCGGGGAGCTGTTTTTT. It encodes CASSLLAGGHSSGELFF.